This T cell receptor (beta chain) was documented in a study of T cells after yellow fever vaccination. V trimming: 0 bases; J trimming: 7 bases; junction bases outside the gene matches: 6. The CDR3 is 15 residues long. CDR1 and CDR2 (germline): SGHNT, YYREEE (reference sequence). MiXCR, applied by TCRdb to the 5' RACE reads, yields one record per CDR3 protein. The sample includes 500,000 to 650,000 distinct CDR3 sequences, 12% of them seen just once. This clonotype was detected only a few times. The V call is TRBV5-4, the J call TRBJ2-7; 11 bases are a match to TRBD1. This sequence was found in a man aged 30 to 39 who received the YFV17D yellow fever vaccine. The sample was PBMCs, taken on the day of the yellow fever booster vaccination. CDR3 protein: CASSLVGQGAREQYF. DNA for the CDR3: TGTGCCAGCAGCTTGGTAGGACAGGGGGCGAGAGAGCAGTACTTC. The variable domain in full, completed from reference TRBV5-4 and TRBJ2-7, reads ETGVTQSPTHLIKTRGQQVTLRCSSQSGHNTVSWYQQALGQGPQFIFQYYREEENGRGNFPPRFSGLQFPNYSSELNVNALELDDSALYLCASSLVGQGAREQYFGPGTRLTVT.